The 27 T cell receptor beta chains in this list originate from one sample, sequenced in a study of identical twins. One entry per CDR3 protein, called by TCRdb with MiXCR from the 5' RACE reads. The sample lists over 600,000 distinct CDR3 sequences, around 20% occurring once. These same records also appear under a second study, on T cells expressing NK-cell markers.

Sequencing was performed on PBMCs. The receptors come from a woman aged 18-29 years in good health.

The CDR3 DNA reads as TGTGCCAGCAGTTTCTTTAGACGCGAGCAGTACTTC. Translated: CASSFFRREQYF. The chain carries TRBV28 and TRBJ2-7, with D uncertain. Trimming cost V 3 bases and J 6 bases, with 9 bases left between them. CDR1 is MDHEN and CDR2 is SYDVKM in the germline V gene. This CDR3 has 12 residues. Complete variable domain (other parts from reference TRBV28 and TRBJ2-7): DVKVTQSSRYLVKRTGEKVFLECVQDMDHENMFWYRQDPGLGLRLIYFSYDVKMKEKGDIPEGYSVSREKKERFSLILESASTNQTSMYLCASSFFRREQYFGPGTRLTVT.

The count of this clonotype is one. The chain carries TRBV30 and TRBJ2-7; the D is unclear. CDR1 is GTSNPN, CDR2 SVGIG, per germline (reference sequence). The V gene lost 1 base and the J gene lost 1 base, with 2 bases spanning the gap. There are 11 residues in the CDR3. CDR3 DNA sequence: TGTGCCTGGAGTGAGTCCTACGAGCAGTACTTC. It codes for CAWSESYEQYF.

V and J are TRBV7-2 and TRBJ2-2; TRBD1 agrees at 9 bases. V gave up 4 bases and J gave up 7 bases; unmatched junction bases: 7. CDR3 length equals 15 residues. In germline, CDR1 is SGHTA, CDR2 FQGNSA. Here the CDR3 reads CASSYTGQGIGELFF. CDR3 in DNA: TGTGCCAGCAGCTACACCGGACAGGGGATCGGGGAGCTGTTTTTT.

J is TRBJ1-2 and V is TRBV6-1; D gene ambiguous. Germline V CDR1 and CDR2: MNHNS, SASEGT. Deletions cut 0 bases from V and 8 bases from J, with 13 bases between. The CDR3 runs to 14 residues. This CDR3 is CASSEATDTMGYTF. CDR3 bases: TGTGCCAGCAGTGAAGCTACAGATACTATGGGCTACACCTTC.

This chain links TRBV10-3 with TRBJ1-5; D gene ambiguous. The CDR3 is 10 amino acids. The germline V and J ends were trimmed by 8 bases and 5 bases, with 4 bases remaining between them. CDR1 is ENHRY, CDR2 SYGVKD, per germline. In DNA form, the CDR3 reads TGTGCCATCGTACATCAGCCCCAGCATTTT. It codes for CAIVHQPQHF.

The V gene is TRBV20-1, the J gene TRBJ2-7; 8 positions match TRBD1. Per the germline V gene, CDR1 is DFQATT and CDR2 is SNEGSKA (reference sequence). The length of the CDR3 is 11 residues. Trimming removed 6 bases from V and 12 bases from J; junction bases left unmatched: 10. The CDR3 DNA follows: TGCAGTGCCCTCCGGGACAGGTTGGCGTACTTC. This translates into CSALRDRLAYF.

The chain uses TRBV2 and TRBJ2-7; 7 positions match TRBD1. The germline CDR1 and CDR2 sequences are SNHLY and FYNNEI. Trimming removed 6 bases from V and 5 bases from J; junction bases left unmatched: 4. CDR3 length equals 12 residues. The CDR3 spells CASRRQGHEQYF. The CDR3 DNA follows: TGTGCCAGCAGACGACAGGGACACGAGCAGTACTTC.

The chain combines TRBV7-9 with TRBJ2-7; 8 bases agree with TRBD1. J gave up 2 bases and V 6 bases, and 9 bases lay outside the gene matches. The CDR3 extends over 15 amino acids. Germline V CDR1 and CDR2: SEHNR, FQNEAQ (reference sequence). DNA for the CDR3: TGTGCCAGCAGTCGAGGCCGGGACAGGCCCTACGAGCAGTACTTC. Translating it yields CASSRGRDRPYEQYF.

The rearrangement links TRBV15 to TRBJ2-6; D is unresolved. The CDR3 is 15 residues long. Germline V lookup: CDR1 LNHNV, CDR2 YYDKDF (reference sequence). With 0 bases removed from V and 2 bases from J, the gap between germline ends came to 5 bases. CDR3 DNA: TGTGCCACCAGCAGAGATGGGGCTGGGGCCAACGTCCTGACTTTC. It translates to CATSRDGAGANVLTF.

This sequence joins TRBV20-1 and TRBJ2-3, with 10 bases matching TRBD2. CDR3 length: 15 amino acids. V shed 6 bases and J 5 bases; nucleotides not matched to a gene: 11. In germline, CDR1 is DFQATT, CDR2 SNEGSKA (reference sequence). CDR3 amino acids: CSAPPGTSVRDTQYF. The CDR3, as DNA: TGCAGTGCCCCGCCCGGGACTAGCGTTCGAGATACGCAGTATTTT.

The chain combines TRBV7-6 with TRBJ2-1; a weak D match, TRBD1 (6 bases). CDR1 is SGHVS and CDR2 is FNYEAQ in the germline V gene. With 5 bases removed from V and 7 bases from J, the gap between germline ends came to 12 bases. The CDR3 contains 13 residues. The CDR3 DNA reads TGTGCCAGCAGCGGGGGACAATTAAATGAGCAGTTCTTC. This sequence encodes CASSGGQLNEQFF.

This chain connects TRBV7-2 to TRBJ2-1; possibly TRBD1 or TRBD2 for D (5 bases each). Germline assignment: CDR1 SGHTA and CDR2 FQGNSA. This CDR3 region has 17 residues. Trimming shortened V by 4 bases and J by 9 bases, and 25 bases separated the two germline ends. CDR3 loop: CASSSVGGSYGIGEQFF. The DNA of the CDR3 is TGTGCCAGCAGCTCCGTTGGGGGTAGCTACGGCATTGGTGAGCAGTTCTTC.

CDR3 in amino acids: CSASGRGSSYEQYF. CDR3 DNA: TGCAGTGCTAGCGGTCGCGGGAGCTCCTACGAGCAGTACTTC. This rearrangement joins TRBV20-1 to TRBJ2-7; 7 nucleotides line up with TRBD2. The V gene's germline CDR1 is DFQATT and CDR2 SNEGSKA (reference sequence). With 3 bases clipped from V and 0 bases from J, the junction kept 5 bases outside the gene matches. This CDR3 is 14 amino acids long.

In this sample, this clonotype turned up a few times. The chain recombines TRBV10-3 with TRBJ2-7; no reliable D call. The CDR3 runs 11 residues. Germline values: CDR1 ENHRY, CDR2 SYGVKD. The germline V and J ends were trimmed by 2 bases and 5 bases, with 4 bases remaining between them. This CDR3 is CAISERDEQYF. In DNA form, the CDR3 reads TGTGCCATCAGTGAGAGAGACGAGCAGTACTTC.

V and J are TRBV15 and TRBJ1-1; D possibly corresponds to TRBD1 (5 bases). The CDR3 loop spans 14 amino acids. Germline CDR1 LNHNV, CDR2 YYDKDF (reference sequence). V lost 5 bases to trimming and J lost 3 bases, with 13 bases between them. The CDR3 loop is CATSFTGVDTEAFF. CDR3 sequence (DNA): TGTGCCACCAGCTTTACAGGCGTTGACACTGAAGCTTTCTTT.

This clonotype occurred once. V usage is TRBV12-3 or TRBV12-4 and J usage is TRBJ1-1; 12 nucleotides line up with TRBD1. CDR3 size: 16 residues. Trimming at V came to 3 bases and at J to 11 bases, leaving 13 bases not matched to a gene. DNA of the CDR3: TGTGCCAGCAGTTTCAGGACGGGACAGGGGGCGGAGGGGGCTTTCTTT. As protein: CASSFRTGQGAEGAFF.

This clonotype came up many times. J is TRBJ1-5 and V is TRBV21-1; the table names TRBD1, a call not compared with the DNA. TRBV21-1 is a recognized pseudogene. The CDR3 covers 21 residues. The CDR3 DNA sequence: TGTGCCAGCAGCAAGATAGTGAGTGATCGGACAGGGGGAGAAAGCAATCAGCCCCAGCATTTT. Protein sequence: CASSKIVSDRTGGESNQPQHF.

This sequence joins TRBV6-1 and TRBJ2-7, with D unclear. This CDR3 is built from 13 residues. The germline V gene encodes CDR1 MNHNS and CDR2 SASEGT. V was cut by 4 bases and J by 3 bases, with 10 bases left in between. The CDR3: CASSVFPFYEQYF. As DNA, the CDR3 is TGTGCCAGCAGTGTCTTCCCGTTCTACGAGCAGTACTTC.

The J gene is TRBJ2-1, the V gene TRBV5-1, with D perhaps matching TRBD1 (5 bases). The germline gives CDR1 SGHRS, CDR2 YFSETQ. With 4 bases removed from V and 6 bases from J, the gap between germline ends came to 17 bases. CDR3 length: 15 residues. The CDR3 nucleotides are TGCGCCAGCAGCCCCGGGTGGACAACTCGCAATGAGCAGTTCTTC. It specifies CASSPGWTTRNEQFF.

The chain combines TRBV20-1 with TRBJ2-7; 10 bases are shared with TRBD2. Per the germline V gene, CDR1 is DFQATT and CDR2 is SNEGSKA (reference sequence). This CDR3 contains 14 residues. Trimming removed 5 bases from V and 4 bases from J; junction bases left unmatched: 8. In DNA, the CDR3 is TGCAGTGCTCCATCACAGCGGGAGGGATACGAGCAGTACTTC. It translates to CSAPSQREGYEQYF.

Turning to this clonotype: One end of the junction is discordant with germline, which a read error may explain. This chain links TRBV6-1 with TRBJ1-1, with 10 bases identical to TRBD1. The germline CDR1 and CDR2 sequences are MNHNS and SASEGT. CDR3 length equals 14 residues. In DNA, the CDR3 is TGTGCCAGCAGTACAGGACAGGGGGGCCCTCTAATCCAATTT. It encodes CASSTGQGGPLIQF.

The gene calls are TRBV3-1 and TRBJ2-7, with 9 bases lining up with TRBD2. The CDR3 is made up of 16 amino acids. Germline CDR1 LGHDT, CDR2 YNNKEL (reference sequence). After removal of 3 bases from V and 2 bases from J, the junction contained 8 bases not matched to a gene. The CDR3 spells CASSHPSGGTTYEQYF. CDR3 bases: TGTGCCAGCAGCCATCCCAGCGGGGGGACTACCTACGAGCAGTACTTC.

This chain links TRBV4-3 with TRBJ2-3; TRBD1 is a possible D gene (6 bases). Germline V lookup: CDR1 LGHNA, CDR2 YSLEER. V was clipped by 0 bases and J by 5 bases, with 9 bases between them. The CDR3 has 14 amino acids. The CDR3 DNA reads as TGCGCCAGCAGCCAAGAGTACAGGGTAGATACGCAGTATTTT. Amino acids: CASSQEYRVDTQYF.

The rearrangement uses TRBV7-2 and TRBJ1-6; no firm D call. Germline CDR1 SGHTA, CDR2 FQGNSA. The germline V and J ends were trimmed by 4 bases and 2 bases, with 6 bases remaining between them. This CDR3 has 14 residues. In nucleotides, the CDR3 is TGTGCCAGCAGCTCCCTGGCCTATAATTCACCCCTCCACTTT. It translates to CASSSLAYNSPLHF.

Of note for this clonotype: A much more abundant neighbour one base away suggests this may be a read error. For the CDR3, the DNA is TGCAGTGCTAGCGGGCAGGGCAACGGGGAGCAGTACTTC. Its translation: CSASGQGNGEQYF. This sequence joins TRBV20-1 and TRBJ2-7, with a weak D call TRBD1 (5 bases). Trimming shortened V by 3 bases and J by 7 bases, and 16 bases separated the two germline ends. Looked up from germline, CDR1 is DFQATT and CDR2 is SNEGSKA (reference sequence). This CDR3 spans 13 amino acids.

This clonotype was counted a few times. This chain connects TRBV9 to TRBJ2-3; TRBD2 agrees at 8 bases. Germline CDR1 and CDR2: SGDLS and YYNGEE. The CDR3 is made up of 15 amino acids. V shed 0 bases and J 6 bases; nucleotides not matched to a gene: 6. CDR3 protein: CASSVDGGESDTQYF. The CDR3 DNA follows: TGTGCCAGCAGCGTAGACGGGGGGGAGTCGGATACGCAGTATTTT.

This chain joins TRBV20-1 and TRBJ2-1; D is uncertain. Germline V lookup: CDR1 DFQATT, CDR2 SNEGSKA (reference sequence). The CDR3 contains 13 residues. Between the trimmed V and J ends, which lost 0 bases and 1 base, there was a span of 4 bases. This CDR3 is CSAREQSYNEQFF. DNA of the CDR3: TGCAGTGCTAGAGAGCAGTCCTACAATGAGCAGTTCTTC.